This T cell receptor (beta chain) derives from a study of T cells after yellow fever vaccination. Overall study findings and caveats: Some clonotypes were seen in both the CD4 and the CD8 compartments. These made up a small share and likely arose from convergent recombination.

Template switching by 5'RACE produced TCR cDNA, adding a universal primer site and UMIs. MiXCR, run by TCRdb on the 5' RACE reads, gives a single entry per CDR3 protein. The sample holds about 630,000 distinct CDR3 sequences, around an eighth seen once. The V gene's germline CDR1 is SGHRS and CDR2 YFSETQ. Between the trimmed V and J ends, which lost 5 bases and 7 bases, there was a span of 21 bases. This CDR3 region has 16 residues. The sample holds a few counts of this clonotype. Its specificity is unknown. The source is a man aged 25 to 45 who received the YFV17D yellow fever vaccine. The rearrangement joins TRBV5-1 to TRBJ2-2, with D perhaps TRBD1 (6 bases). Specimen: PBMCs, collected on the day of the yellow fever booster vaccination. The CDR3: CASSWGTAGDIGELFF. CDR3 coding DNA: TGCGCCAGCAGTTGGGGTACGGCAGGGGATATCGGGGAGCTGTTTTTT.